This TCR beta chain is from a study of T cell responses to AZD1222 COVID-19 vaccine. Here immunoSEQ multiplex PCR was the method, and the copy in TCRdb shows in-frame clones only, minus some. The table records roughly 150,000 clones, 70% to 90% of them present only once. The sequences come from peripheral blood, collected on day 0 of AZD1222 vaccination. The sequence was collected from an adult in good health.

CDR3 region: CASSLVFGLTYSGNTIYF. CDR3 sequence (DNA): TGTGCCAGCAGCTTGGTTTTTGGATTAACCTACTCTGGAAACACCATATATTTT. V gene TRBV5-5 combines with J gene TRBJ1-3, with unresolved D. The CDR3 loop spans 18 amino acids. Deletions cut 0 bases from V and 0 bases from J, with 16 bases between. Looked up from germline, CDR1 is SGHKS and CDR2 is YYEKEE (reference sequence).